This TCR beta chain is from a study of blood T cell repertoires in COVID-19. Study overall: PBMCs, B-cell-depleted T cells, or T cells provided the cDNA or gDNA that made up the material.

The germline V gene encodes CDR1 SGDLS and CDR2 YYNGEE. This CDR3 region has 14 residues. Trimming removed 0 bases from V and 4 bases from J, with 8 bases in between. Clones were read by immunoSEQ multiplex PCR, and TCRdb kept only the in-frame ones, dropping some. The data contain around 220,000 clones, about 86% of them seen just once; the ten biggest clones take up roughly 2%. This TCR derives from a woman in her fifties or sixties with acute or convalescent COVID-19. Sequencing was carried out using peripheral blood. This rearrangement joins TRBV9 to TRBJ1-3; possible D gene TRBD1, 6 bases. CDR3 nucleotide sequence: TGTGCCAGCAGCGTAGAGGGGGACGGAAACACCATATATTTT. Translation gives CASSVEGDGNTIYF.